The present T cell receptor (beta chain) was sequenced within a study of blood T cell repertoires in COVID-19. The overall study: Sources were T cells, B-cell-depleted T cells, or PBMCs; the material itself was cDNA or gDNA.

The CDR3 loop spans 13 amino acids. The germline gives CDR1 GTSNPN, CDR2 SVGIG (reference sequence). Trimming cost V 3 bases and J 3 bases; bases outside gene matches: 5. This table comes from immunoSEQ multiplex PCR, and its TCRdb copy is limited to in-frame clones, with some not included. Altogether more than 200,000 clones are present, more than 85% being singletons, with the ten largest covering less than 0.75%. Material: peripheral blood. This TCR derives from a man aged 35-49 years with acute or convalescent COVID-19. The chain combines TRBV30 with TRBJ2-7; 7 nucleotides line up with TRBD2. CDR3 sequence: CAWRGGSDYEQYF. CDR3 sequence (DNA): TGTGCCTGGAGGGGGGGGAGCGACTACGAGCAGTACTTC.